This TCR beta chain emerged from a study of Graves' ophthalmopathy and Graves' hyperthyroidism. Per germline, CDR1 SGHVS and CDR2 FQNEAQ. The V segment lost 5 bases and the J segment 1 base; nucleotides outside the gene matches: 5. This CDR3 is built from 14 residues. Excluded: other autoimmune disease, uncontrolled infection, pregnancy or lactation. Diagnosis was based on clinical symptoms, serum thyroxine, TRAb, thyroid ultrasound and orbital computed tomography. Investigators amplified TCR beta CDR3 regions from RNA transcripts. HTBI primers were used in a first-round RT-PCR, which preceded a second-round multiplex PCR. MiXCR, run by TCRdb on the multiplex PCR reads, gives a single entry per CDR3 protein. The table records around 1,200,000 distinct CDR3 sequences, around a third of them present only once.

This clonotype was sampled from an adult man with Graves' hyperthyroidism. V gene TRBV7-8 combines with J gene TRBJ2-7; 7 nucleotides align to TRBD1. Sequencing was done on a sample of peripheral blood or thyroid tissue (not recorded which). The CDR3 nucleotides are TGTGCCAGCAGCGGAGGACAGGAATCCTACGAGCAGTACTTC. It codes for CASSGGQESYEQYF.